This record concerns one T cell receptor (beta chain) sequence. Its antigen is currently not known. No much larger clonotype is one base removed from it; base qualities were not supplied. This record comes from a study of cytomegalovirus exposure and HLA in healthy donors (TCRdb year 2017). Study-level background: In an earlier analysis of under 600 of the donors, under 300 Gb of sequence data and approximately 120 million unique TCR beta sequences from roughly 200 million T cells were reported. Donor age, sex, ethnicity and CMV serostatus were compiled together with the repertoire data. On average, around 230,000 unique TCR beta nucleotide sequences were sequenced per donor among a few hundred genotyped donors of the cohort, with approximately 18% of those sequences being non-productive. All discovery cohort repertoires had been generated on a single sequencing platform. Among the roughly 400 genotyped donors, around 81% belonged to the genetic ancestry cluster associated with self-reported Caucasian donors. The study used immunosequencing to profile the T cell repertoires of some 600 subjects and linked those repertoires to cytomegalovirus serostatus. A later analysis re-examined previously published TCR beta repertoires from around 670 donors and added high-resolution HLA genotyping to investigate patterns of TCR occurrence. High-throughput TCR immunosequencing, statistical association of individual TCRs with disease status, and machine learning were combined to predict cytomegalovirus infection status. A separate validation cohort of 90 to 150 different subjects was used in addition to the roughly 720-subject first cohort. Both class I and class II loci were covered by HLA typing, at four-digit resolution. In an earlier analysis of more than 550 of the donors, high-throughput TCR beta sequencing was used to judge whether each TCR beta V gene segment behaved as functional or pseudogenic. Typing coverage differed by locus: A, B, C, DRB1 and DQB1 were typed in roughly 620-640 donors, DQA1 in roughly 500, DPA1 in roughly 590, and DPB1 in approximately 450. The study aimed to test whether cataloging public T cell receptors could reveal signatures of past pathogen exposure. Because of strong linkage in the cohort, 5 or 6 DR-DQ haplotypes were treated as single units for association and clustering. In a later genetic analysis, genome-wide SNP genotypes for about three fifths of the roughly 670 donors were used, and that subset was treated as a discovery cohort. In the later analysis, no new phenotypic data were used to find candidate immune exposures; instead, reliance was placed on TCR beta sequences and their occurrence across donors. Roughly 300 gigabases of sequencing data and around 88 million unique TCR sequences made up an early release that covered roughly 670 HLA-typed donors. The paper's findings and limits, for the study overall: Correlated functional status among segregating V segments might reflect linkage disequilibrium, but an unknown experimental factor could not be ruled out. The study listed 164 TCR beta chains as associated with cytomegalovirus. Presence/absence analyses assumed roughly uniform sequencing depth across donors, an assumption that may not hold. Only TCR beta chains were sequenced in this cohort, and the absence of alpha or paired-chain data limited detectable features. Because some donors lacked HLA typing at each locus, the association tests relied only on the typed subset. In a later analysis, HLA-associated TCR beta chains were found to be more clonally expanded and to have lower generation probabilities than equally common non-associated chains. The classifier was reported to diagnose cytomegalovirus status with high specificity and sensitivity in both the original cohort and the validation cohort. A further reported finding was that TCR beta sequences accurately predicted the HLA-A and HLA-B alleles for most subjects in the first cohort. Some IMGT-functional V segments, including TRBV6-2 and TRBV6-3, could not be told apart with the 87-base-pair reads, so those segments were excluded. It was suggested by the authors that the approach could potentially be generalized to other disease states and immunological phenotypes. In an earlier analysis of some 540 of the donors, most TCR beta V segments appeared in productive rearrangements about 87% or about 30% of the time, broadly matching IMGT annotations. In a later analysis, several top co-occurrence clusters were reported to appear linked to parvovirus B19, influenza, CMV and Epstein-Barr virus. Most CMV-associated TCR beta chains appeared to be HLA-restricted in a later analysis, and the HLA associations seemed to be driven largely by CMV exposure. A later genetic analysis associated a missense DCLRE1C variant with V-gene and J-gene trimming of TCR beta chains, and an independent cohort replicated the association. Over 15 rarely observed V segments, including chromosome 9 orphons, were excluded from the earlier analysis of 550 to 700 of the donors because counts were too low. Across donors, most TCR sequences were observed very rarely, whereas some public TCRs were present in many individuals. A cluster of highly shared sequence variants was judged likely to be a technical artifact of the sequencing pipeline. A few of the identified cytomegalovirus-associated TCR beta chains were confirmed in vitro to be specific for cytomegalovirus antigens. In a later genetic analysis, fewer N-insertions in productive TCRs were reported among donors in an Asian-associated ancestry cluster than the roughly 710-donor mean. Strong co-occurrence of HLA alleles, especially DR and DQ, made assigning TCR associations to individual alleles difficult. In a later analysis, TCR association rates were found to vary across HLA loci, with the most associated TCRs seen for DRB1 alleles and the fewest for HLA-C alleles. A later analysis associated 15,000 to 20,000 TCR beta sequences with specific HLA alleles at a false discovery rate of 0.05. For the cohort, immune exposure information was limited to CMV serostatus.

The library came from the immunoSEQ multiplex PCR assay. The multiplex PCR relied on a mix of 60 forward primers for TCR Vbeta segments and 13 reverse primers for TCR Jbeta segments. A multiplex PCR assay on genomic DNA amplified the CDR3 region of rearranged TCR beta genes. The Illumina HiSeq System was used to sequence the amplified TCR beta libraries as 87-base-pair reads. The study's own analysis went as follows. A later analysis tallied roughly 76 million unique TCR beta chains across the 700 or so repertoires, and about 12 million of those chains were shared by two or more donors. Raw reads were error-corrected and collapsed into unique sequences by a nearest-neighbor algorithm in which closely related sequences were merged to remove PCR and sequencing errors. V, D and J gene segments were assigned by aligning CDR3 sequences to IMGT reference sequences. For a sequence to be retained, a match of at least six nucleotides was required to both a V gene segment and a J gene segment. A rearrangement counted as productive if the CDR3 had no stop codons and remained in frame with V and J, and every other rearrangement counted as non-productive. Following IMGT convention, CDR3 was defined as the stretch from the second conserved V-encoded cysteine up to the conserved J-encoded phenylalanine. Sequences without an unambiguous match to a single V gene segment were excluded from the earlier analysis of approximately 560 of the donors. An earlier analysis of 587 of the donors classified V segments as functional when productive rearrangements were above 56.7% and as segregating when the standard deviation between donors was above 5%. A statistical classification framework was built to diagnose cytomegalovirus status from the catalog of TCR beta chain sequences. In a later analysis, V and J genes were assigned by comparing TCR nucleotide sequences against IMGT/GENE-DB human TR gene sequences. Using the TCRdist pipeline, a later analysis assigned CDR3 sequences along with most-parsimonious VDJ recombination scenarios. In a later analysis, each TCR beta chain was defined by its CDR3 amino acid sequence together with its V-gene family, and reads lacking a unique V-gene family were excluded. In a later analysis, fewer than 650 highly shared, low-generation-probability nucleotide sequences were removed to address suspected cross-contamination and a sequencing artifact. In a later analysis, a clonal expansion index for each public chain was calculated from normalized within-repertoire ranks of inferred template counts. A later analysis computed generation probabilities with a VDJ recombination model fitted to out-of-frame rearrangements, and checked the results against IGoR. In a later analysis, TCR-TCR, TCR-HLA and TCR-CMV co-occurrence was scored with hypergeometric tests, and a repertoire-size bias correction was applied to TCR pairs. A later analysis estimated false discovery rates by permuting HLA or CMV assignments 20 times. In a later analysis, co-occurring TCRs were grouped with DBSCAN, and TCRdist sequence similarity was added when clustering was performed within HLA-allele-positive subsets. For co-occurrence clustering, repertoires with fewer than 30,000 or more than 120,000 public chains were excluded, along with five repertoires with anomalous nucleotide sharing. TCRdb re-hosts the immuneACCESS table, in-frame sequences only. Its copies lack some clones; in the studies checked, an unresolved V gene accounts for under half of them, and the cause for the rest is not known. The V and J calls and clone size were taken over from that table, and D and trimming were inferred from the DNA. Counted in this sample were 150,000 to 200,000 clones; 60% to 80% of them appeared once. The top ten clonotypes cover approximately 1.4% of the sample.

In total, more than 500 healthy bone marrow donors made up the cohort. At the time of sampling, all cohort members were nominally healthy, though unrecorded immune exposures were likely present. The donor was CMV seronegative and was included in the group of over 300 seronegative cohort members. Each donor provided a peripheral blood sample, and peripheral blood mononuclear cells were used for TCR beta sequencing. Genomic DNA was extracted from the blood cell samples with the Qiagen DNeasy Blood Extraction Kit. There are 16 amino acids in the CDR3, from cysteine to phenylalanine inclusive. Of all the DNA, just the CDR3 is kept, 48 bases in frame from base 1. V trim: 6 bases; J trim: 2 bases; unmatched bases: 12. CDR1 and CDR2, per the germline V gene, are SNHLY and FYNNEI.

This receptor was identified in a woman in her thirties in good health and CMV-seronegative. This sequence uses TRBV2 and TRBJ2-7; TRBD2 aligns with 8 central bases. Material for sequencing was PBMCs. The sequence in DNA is TGTGCCAGCAGCACTCATTCGGGAGGGAGGCCCTACGAGCAGTACTTC. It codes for CASSTHSGGRPYEQYF. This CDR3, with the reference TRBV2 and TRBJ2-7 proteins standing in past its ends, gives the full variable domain EPEVTQTPSHQVTQMGQEVILRCVPISNHLYFYWYRQILGQKVEFLVSFYNNEISEKSEIFDDQFSVERPDGSNFTLKIRSTKLEDSAMYFCASSTHSGGRPYEQYFGPGTRLTVT.